These T cell receptor beta chains were read from a single sample in a study of type 1 regulatory T cells. Their specific antigens are unknown. TCRdb fed the reads into MiXCR, producing one record per CDR3 protein. The sample shows tens of thousands of distinct CDR3 sequences, 10% to 15% of them seen only once. Sequenced sample: cultured non-Tr1 T cells, either the whole culture or a sorted T cell fraction (not recorded which). The origin of the receptors is a human donor in good health. Each CDR3 is given with its conserved first and last residue. D genes are given only for firm matches. Where a row states a size, it is once, few, many or the class of an expanded clone; other rows omit it.

TRBJ2-1 TRBV10-3 many NA TGTGCCGCTTCCAAGCTAGCCGCCTACAATGAGCAGTTCTTC CAASKLAAYNEQFF
TRBJ2-5 TRBV5-6 few NA TGTGCCAGCAGCTGGGACCGCGAAGAGACCCAGTACTTC CASSWDREETQYF
TRBJ2-1 TRBV9 many NA TGTGCCAGCAGCGTGGGGAGCTCCTACAATGAGCAGTTCTTC CASSVGSSYNEQFF
TRBJ2-7 TRBV7-2 many TRBD2 TGTGCCAGCAGCATACGTATAGCGGGAGGGCCTGAGCAGTACTTC CASSIRIAGGPEQYF
TRBJ2-1 TRBV10-3 many NA TGTGCCATCAGTGAGGCCCGGGCTGAGCAGTTCTTC CAISEARAEQFF
TRBJ1-5 TRBV20-1 NA NA TGCAGTGCTAGAGAACTCCCAGGGGCCCAAGATCAGCCCCAGCATTTT CSARELPGAQDQPQHF
TRBJ2-1 TRBV11-2 many TRBD2 TGTGCCAGCAGCTTAGGGACCCGGACTAGCGGGAGGGCTGAGCAGTTCTTC CASSLGTRTSGRAEQFF
TRBJ2-1 TRBV7-3 many NA TGTGCCAGCAGCTTAATGTCGGGCAATGAGCAGTTCTTC CASSLMSGNEQFF
TRBJ2-1 TRBV18 many NA TGTGCCAGCTCACCAAGCACTTACAATGAGCAGTTCTTC CASSPSTYNEQFF
TRBJ1-6 TRBV2 few NA TGTGCCAGCAGTCGGCATAATTCACCCCTCCACTTT CASSRHNSPLHF
TRBJ1-5 TRBV6-6 few TRBD1 TGTGCCGGCACTGGGACAGGGAATCAGCCCCAGCATTTT CAGTGTGNQPQHF
TRBJ2-5 TRBV20-1 many TRBD2 TGCAGTGCCGCTGTCTTAGCGGGGTTCCAAGAGACCCAGTACTTC CSAAVLAGFQETQYF
TRBJ1-1 TRBV25-1 many NA TGTGCCAGCAGTCTGACGGGGGCCACTGAAGCTTTCTTT CASSLTGATEAFF
TRBJ2-1 TRBV6-5 many NA TGTGCCAGCAGTTACGGGGGTCTTTTGGACAATGAGCAGTTCTTC CASSYGGLLDNEQFF
TRBJ2-3 TRBV4-3 many NA TGCGCCAGCAGCCAAGGGTTGACCACAGATACGCAGTATTTT CASSQGLTTDTQYF
TRBJ2-7 TRBV18 few NA TGTGCCAGCTCACCAGTTCCCGCGGGTCCTTTTTCCTACGAGCAGTACTTC CASSPVPAGPFSYEQYF
TRBJ2-1 TRBV20-1 many TRBD2 TGCAGTGCTAGAGGGGTAGCGGGTGTCACCTACAATGAGCAGTTCTTC CSARGVAGVTYNEQFF
TRBJ2-1 TRBV20-1 NA NA TGCAGTGCAGACCAATCCAGGGTGTCCTACAATGAGCAGTTCTTC CSADQSRVSYNEQFF
TRBJ2-3 TRBV11-1 many NA TGTGCCAGCAGCTTGGTGGGTCGGCTAGCCTTCACAGATACGCAGTATTTT CASSLVGRLAFTDTQYF
TRBJ2-1 TRBV18 NA NA TGTGCCAGCTCACCATCTCCTGCCTACAATGAGCAGTTCTTC CASSPSPAYNEQFF
TRBJ2-7 TRBV20-1 medium-sized NA TGCAGTGCTAGAGAGACAGTCTACGAGCAGTACTTC CSARETVYEQYF
TRBJ1-4 TRBV20-1 many NA TGCAGTGCTAACGGGGCGACTAATGAAAAACTGTTTTTT CSANGATNEKLFF
TRBJ2-1 TRBV5-5 NA NA TGTGCCAGCAGCTTACCAGGCTACAGGGAGAATGAGCAGTTCTTC CASSLPGYRENEQFF
TRBJ2-7 TRBV10-3 many TRBD1 TGTGCCATCCTAGGACAGGGTTCCTACGAGCAGTACTTC CAILGQGSYEQYF
TRBJ1-2 TRBV6-2/TRBV6-3 medium-sized TRBD1 TGTGCCAGCAGTGAGCAGGGGGACGGCTACACCTTC CASSEQGDGYTF
TRBJ2-1 TRBV7-3 NA TRBD2 TGTGCCAGCAGCTTCGACGGGAGGGCCAACGATGAGCAGTTCTTC CASSFDGRANDEQFF
TRBJ2-7 TRBV24-1 NA TRBD1 TGTGCCACCACGAGGACAGGGGGCGTCGAGCAGTACTTC CATTRTGGVEQYF
TRBJ1-2 TRBV7-9 NA NA TGTGCCAGCAGCTTAATCCGTTCTAACTATGGCTACACCTTC CASSLIRSNYGYTF
TRBJ1-1 TRBV19 NA NA TGTGCCAGTAGTATATCCGTCAACACTGAAGCTTTCTTT CASSISVNTEAFF